The clone carrying this T cell receptor (beta chain) appeared a few times. Its antigen remains unidentified. The data stem from a study of T cells in Graves' hyperthyroidism and ophthalmopathy. Amplification yielded TCR beta CDR3 regions, with RNA transcripts as the source. HTBI primers drove first-round RT-PCR of the TCR CDR3. TCRdb itself ran the multiplex PCR reads through MiXCR, one entry per CDR3 protein. The sample yields fewer than 750,000 distinct CDR3 sequences, 14% seen once. A NOSPECS grade of at least 4, a Clinical Activity Score of at least 3 and duration under 3 months were recorded in ophthalmopathy patients. Points from the study as a whole: Most clonotypes expanded in thyroid above 0.001 were likewise present in blood.

The specimen sequenced was blood. The receptor was isolated from a woman between 50 and 59 years old with Graves' ophthalmopathy.

CDR3 DNA: TGTGCCAGCAGTTACTCTGAGGGGACCAAACAAGAGACCCAGTACTTC. As protein: CASSYSEGTKQETQYF. The chain couples TRBV6-2 or TRBV6-3 to TRBJ2-5, with D perhaps TRBD1 or TRBD2 (5 bases each). The CDR3 consists of 16 residues. Deletions cut 0 bases from V and 2 bases from J, with 13 bases between. Germline V gene data show CDR1 as MNHEY and CDR2 as SVGEGT.